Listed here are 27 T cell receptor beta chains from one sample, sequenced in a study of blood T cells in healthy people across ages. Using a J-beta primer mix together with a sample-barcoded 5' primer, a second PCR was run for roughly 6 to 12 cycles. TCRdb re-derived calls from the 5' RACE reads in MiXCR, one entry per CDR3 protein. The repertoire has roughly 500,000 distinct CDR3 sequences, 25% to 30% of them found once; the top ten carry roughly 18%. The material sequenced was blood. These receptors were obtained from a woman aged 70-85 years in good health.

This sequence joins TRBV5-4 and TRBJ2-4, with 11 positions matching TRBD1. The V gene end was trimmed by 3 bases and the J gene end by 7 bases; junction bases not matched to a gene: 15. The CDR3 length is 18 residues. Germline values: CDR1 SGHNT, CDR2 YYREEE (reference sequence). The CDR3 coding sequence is TGTGCCAGCAGCTCGCCCTTGGGGGGGGGACAGGGGGAGAACATTCAGTACTTC. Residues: CASSSPLGGGQGENIQYF.

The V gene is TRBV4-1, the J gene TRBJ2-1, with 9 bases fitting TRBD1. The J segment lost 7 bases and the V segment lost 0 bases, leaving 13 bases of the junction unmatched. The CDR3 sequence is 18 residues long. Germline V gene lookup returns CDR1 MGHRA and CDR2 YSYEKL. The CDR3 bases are TGCGCCAGCAGCCAAGAGGCTTCCGGGACAGGGTTTCGTAATGAGCAGTTCTTC. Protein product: CASSQEASGTGFRNEQFF.

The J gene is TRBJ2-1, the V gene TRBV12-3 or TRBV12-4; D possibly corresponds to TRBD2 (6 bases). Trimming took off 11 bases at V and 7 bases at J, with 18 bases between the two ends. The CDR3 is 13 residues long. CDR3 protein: CAAGRGYLNEQFF. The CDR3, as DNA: TGTGCCGCTGGCCGGGGGTATCTAAATGAGCAGTTCTTC.

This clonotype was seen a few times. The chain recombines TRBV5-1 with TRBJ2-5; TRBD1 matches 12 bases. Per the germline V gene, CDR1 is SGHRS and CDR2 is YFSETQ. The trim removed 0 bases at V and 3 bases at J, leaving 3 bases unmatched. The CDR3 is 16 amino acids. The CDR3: CASSLAGTGGEETQYF. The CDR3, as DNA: TGCGCCAGCAGCTTGGCCGGGACAGGGGGCGAAGAGACCCAGTACTTC.

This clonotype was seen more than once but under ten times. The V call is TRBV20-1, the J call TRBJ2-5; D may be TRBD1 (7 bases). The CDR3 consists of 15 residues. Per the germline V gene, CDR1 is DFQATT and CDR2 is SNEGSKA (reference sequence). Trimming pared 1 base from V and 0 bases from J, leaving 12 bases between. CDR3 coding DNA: TGCAGTGCTAGAGTGGAGGGGGCGTACCAAGAGACCCAGTACTTC. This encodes CSARVEGAYQETQYF.

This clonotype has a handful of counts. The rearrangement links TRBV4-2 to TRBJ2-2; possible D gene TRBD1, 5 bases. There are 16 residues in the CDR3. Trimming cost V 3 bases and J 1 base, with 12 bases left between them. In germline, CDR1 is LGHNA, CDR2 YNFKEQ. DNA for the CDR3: TGTGCCAGCAGCCATTTGGGGCAGAAGAACACCGGGGAGCTGTTTTTT. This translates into CASSHLGQKNTGELFF.

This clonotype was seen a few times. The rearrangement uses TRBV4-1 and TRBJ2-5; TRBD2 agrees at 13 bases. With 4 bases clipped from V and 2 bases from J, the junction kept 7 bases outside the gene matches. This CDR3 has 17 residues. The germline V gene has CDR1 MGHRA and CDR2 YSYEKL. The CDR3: CASSRGTSGNRQETQYF. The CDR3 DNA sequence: TGCGCCAGCAGCCGGGGGACTAGCGGGAACCGACAAGAGACCCAGTACTTC.

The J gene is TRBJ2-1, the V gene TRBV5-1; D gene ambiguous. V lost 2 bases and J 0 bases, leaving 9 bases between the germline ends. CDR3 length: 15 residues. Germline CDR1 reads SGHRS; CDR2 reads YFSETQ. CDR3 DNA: TGCGCCAGCAGCTTAACCTCAAGCTCCTACAATGAGCAGTTCTTC. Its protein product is CASSLTSSSYNEQFF.

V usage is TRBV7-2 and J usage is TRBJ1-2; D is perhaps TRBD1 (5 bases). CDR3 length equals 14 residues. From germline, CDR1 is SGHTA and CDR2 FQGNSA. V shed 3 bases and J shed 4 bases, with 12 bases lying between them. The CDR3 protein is CASSFGGGAYGYTF. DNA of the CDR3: TGTGCCAGCAGCTTTGGGGGAGGCGCCTATGGCTACACCTTC.

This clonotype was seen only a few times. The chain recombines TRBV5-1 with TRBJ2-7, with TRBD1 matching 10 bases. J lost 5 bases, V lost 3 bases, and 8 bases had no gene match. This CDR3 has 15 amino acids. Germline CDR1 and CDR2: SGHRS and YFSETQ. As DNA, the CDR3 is TGCGCCAGCAGCTCCCTGGGGACAGGGGCCAACGAGCAGTACTTC. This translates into CASSSLGTGANEQYF.

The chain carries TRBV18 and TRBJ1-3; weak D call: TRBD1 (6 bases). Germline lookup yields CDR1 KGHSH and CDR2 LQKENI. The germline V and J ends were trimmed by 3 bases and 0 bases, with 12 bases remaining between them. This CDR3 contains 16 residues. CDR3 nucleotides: TGTGCCAGCTCACCCGGGACAAAGTTCTCTGGAAACACCATATATTTT. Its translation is CASSPGTKFSGNTIYF.

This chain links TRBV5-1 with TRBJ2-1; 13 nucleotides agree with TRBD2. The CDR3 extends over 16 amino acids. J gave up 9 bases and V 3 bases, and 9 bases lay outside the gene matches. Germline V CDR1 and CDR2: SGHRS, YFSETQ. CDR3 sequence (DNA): TGCGCCAGCAGCTCCTCGACTAGCGGGGGGTCTGGTGAGCAGTTCTTC. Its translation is CASSSSTSGGSGEQFF. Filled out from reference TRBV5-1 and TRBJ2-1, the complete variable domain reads KAGVTQTPRYLIKTRGQQVTLSCSPISGHRSVSWYQQTPGQGLQFLFEYFSETQRNKGNFPGRFSGRQFSNSRSEMNVSTLELGDSALYLCASSSSTSGGSGEQFFGPGTRLTVL.

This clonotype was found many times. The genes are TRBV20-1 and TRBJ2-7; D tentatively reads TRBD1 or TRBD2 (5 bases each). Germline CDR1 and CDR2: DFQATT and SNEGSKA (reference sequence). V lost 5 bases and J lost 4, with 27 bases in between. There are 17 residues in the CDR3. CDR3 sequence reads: CSAAPSRDRVYGYEQYF. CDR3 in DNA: TGCAGTGCTGCCCCCTCCCGGGACCGAGTATATGGGTACGAGCAGTACTTC.

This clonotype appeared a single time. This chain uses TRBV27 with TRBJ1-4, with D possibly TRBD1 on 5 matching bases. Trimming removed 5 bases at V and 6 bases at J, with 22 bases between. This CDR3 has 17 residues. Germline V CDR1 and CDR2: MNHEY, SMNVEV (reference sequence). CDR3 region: CASSPPWGDGADEKLFF. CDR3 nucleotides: TGTGCCAGCAGTCCCCCGTGGGGAGACGGGGCTGATGAAAAACTGTTTTTT.

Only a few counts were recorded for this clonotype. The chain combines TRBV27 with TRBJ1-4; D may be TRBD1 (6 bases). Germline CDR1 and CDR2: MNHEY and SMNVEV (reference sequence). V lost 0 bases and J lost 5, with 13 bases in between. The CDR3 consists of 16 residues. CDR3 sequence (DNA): TGTGCCAGCAGTTTATCCAGGACAGCGATGAATGAAAAACTGTTTTTT. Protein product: CASSLSRTAMNEKLFF. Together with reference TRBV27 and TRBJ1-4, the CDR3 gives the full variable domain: EAQVTQNPRYLITVTGKKLTVTCSQNMNHEYMSWYRQDPGLGLRQIYYSMNVEVTDKGDVPEGYKVSRKEKRNFPLILESPSPNQTSLYFCASSLSRTAMNEKLFFGSGTQLSVL.

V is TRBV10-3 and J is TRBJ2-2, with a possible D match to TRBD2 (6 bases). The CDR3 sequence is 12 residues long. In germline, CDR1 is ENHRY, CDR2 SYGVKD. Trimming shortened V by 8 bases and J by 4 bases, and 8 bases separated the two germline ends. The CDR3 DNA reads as TGTGCCATCCTGGGGGGCACCGGGGAGCTGTTTTTT. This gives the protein CAILGGTGELFF.

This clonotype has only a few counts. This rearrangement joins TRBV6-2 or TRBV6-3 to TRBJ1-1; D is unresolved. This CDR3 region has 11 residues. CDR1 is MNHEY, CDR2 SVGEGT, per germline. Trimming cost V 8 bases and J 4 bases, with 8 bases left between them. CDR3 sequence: CASRRSTEAFF. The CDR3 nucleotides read TGTGCCAGCCGCCGTAGCACTGAAGCTTTCTTT.

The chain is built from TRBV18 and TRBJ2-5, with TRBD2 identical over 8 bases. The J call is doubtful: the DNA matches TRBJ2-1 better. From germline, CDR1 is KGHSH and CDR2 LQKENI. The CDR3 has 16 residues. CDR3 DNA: TGTGCCAGCTCACCACGGGGACTAGTTCAGTACAATGAGCAGTTCTTC. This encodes CASSPRGLVQYNEQFF.

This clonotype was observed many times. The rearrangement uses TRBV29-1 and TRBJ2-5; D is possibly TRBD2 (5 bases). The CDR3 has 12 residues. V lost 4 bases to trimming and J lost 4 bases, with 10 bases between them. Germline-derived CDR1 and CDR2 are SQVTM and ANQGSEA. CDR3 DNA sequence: TGCAGCGTTGTGGAGGATACAGAGACCCAGTACTTC. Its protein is CSVVEDTETQYF.

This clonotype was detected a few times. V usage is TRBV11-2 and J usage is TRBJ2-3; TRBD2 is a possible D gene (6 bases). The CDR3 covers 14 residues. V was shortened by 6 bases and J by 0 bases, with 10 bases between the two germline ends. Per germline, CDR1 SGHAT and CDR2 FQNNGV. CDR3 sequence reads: CASRGGLSTDTQYF. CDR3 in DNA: TGTGCCAGCAGGGGGGGACTTAGCACAGATACGCAGTATTTT.

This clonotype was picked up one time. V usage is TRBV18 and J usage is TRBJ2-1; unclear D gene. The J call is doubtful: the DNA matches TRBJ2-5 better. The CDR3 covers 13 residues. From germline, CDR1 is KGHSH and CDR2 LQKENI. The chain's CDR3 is CASSPQGLETQYF. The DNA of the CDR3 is TGTGCCAGCTCACCACAAGGGTTGGAGACCCAGTACTTC.

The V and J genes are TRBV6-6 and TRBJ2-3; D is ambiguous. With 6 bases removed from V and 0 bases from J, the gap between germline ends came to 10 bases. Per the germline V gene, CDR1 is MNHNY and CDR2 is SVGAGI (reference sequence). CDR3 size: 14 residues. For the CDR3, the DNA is TGTGCCAGCAGGGTCCCAGAAAGCACAGATACGCAGTATTTT. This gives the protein CASRVPESTDTQYF.

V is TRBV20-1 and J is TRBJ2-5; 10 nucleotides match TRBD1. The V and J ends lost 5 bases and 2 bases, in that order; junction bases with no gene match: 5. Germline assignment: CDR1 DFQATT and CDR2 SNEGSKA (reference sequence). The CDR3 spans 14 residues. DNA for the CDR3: TGCAGTGCTCCACGACAGGGGGCGCAAGAGACCCAGTACTTC. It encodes CSAPRQGAQETQYF.

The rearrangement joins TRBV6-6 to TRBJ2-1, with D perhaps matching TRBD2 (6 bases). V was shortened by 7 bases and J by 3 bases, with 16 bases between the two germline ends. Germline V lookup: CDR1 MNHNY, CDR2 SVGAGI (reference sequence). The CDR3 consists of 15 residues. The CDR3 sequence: CASTLDTSYYNEQFF. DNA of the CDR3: TGTGCCAGCACCTTAGACACTAGCTACTACAATGAGCAGTTCTTC.

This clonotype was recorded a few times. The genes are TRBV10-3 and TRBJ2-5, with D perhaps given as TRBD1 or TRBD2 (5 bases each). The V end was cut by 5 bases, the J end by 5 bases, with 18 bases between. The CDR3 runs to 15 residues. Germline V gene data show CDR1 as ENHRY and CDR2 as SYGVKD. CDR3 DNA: TGTGCCATCAGTCCGGGACCCAAAGAGGGGGAGACCCAGTACTTC. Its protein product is CAISPGPKEGETQYF.

As DNA, the CDR3 is TGTGCCAGCAGGTACAGGGAGGACACTGAAGCTTTCTTT. Amino acids: CASRYREDTEAFF. The chain uses TRBV2 and TRBJ1-1; TRBD1 is a possible D gene (6 bases). Germline V gene sequence: CDR1 SNHLY, CDR2 FYNNEI. Trimming shortened V by 6 bases and J by 3 bases, and 11 bases separated the two germline ends. There are 13 residues in the CDR3.

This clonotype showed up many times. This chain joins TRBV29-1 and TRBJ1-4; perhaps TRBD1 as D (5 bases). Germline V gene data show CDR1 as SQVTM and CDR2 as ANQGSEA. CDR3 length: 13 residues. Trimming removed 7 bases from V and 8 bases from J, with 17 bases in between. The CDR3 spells CSAWTTGREKLFF. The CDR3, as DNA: TGCAGCGCATGGACAACCGGGAGGGAAAAACTGTTTTTT. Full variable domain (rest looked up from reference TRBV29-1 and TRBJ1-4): SAVISQKPSRDICQRGTSLTIQCQVDSQVTMMFWYRQQPGQSLTLIATANQGSEATYESGFVIDKFPISRPNLTFSTLTVSNMSPEDSSIYLCSAWTTGREKLFFGSGTQLSVL.